The 24 T cell receptor beta chains presented below share a single source sample, sequenced in a study of shared clonotypes between healthy human individuals. Repertoires were generated with immunoSEQ multiplex PCR, while TCRdb's copy carries only in-frame clones and drops some. The top ten hold 1.4% of the sample, which has 950,000 to 1,300,000 clones, roughly 80% seen once. Sequencing used memory CD4+ T cells sorted from blood. The sample's subset: CD45RA-negative fraction. The receptors originated from a man between 18 and 35 years old in good health.

This clone was recorded once. The J gene is TRBJ1-5, the V gene TRBV7-2, with D perhaps matching TRBD1 (5 bases). Deletions cut 1 base from V and 4 bases from J, with 11 bases between. Germline V gene lookup returns CDR1 SGHTA and CDR2 FQGNSA. The CDR3 contains 15 residues. In DNA, the CDR3 is TGTGCCAGCAGCTTAGGGGTCAGGGAAAATCAGCCCCAGCATTTT. This sequence encodes CASSLGVRENQPQHF. Drawing the rest from reference TRBV7-2 and TRBJ1-5, the complete variable domain is GAGVSQSPSNKVTEKGKDVELRCDPISGHTALYWYRQSLGQGLEFLIYFQGNSAPDKSGLPSDRFSAERTGGSVSTLTIQRTQQEDSAVYLCASSLGVRENQPQHFGDGTRLSIL.

The rearrangement joins TRBV11-3 to TRBJ2-1; TRBD2 matches at 8 bases. Per the germline V gene, CDR1 is SGHNT and CDR2 is YENEEA. CDR3 size: 17 residues. The V segment lost 5 bases and the J segment 0 bases; nucleotides outside the gene matches: 9. Here the CDR3 reads CASSPPSGPSSYNEQFF. The CDR3 DNA is TGTGCCAGCAGCCCACCTAGCGGGCCAAGCTCCTACAATGAGCAGTTCTTC.

J is TRBJ1-5 and V is TRBV21-1. TRBV21-1 is termed a pseudogene. CDR3 size: 19 residues. This chain's CDR3 is CASSKGRKRGWDSNQPQHF. The DNA of the CDR3 is TGTGCCAGCAGCAAAGGGCGTAAGAGGGGATGGGATAGCAATCAGCCCCAGCATTTT.

To note about this clone: Other DNA sequences in the sample encode the same CDR3. The rearrangement uses TRBV7-2 and TRBJ1-5; D remains ambiguous. The length of the CDR3 is 13 residues. V was clipped by 0 bases and J by 6 bases, with 6 bases between them. The germline V gene encodes CDR1 SGHTA and CDR2 FQGNSA. For the CDR3, the DNA is TGTGCCAGCAGCTTAGCTGGGATTCAGCCCCAGCATTTT. Translating it yields CASSLAGIQPQHF. Using reference TRBV7-2 and TRBJ1-5 for the parts outside the CDR3, the full variable domain is GAGVSQSPSNKVTEKGKDVELRCDPISGHTALYWYRQSLGQGLEFLIYFQGNSAPDKSGLPSDRFSAERTGGSVSTLTIQRTQQEDSAVYLCASSLAGIQPQHFGDGTRLSIL.

The V and J genes are TRBV6-5 and TRBJ1-4; 7 nucleotides line up with TRBD1. Germline CDR1 is MNHEY and CDR2 is SVGAGI. The CDR3 sequence is 14 residues long. The trim removed 6 bases at V and 7 bases at J, leaving 8 bases unmatched. CDR3 sequence reads: CASRLQGVGEKLFF. As DNA, the CDR3 is TGTGCCAGCAGACTTCAGGGGGTGGGTGAAAAACTGTTTTTT.

On this clone: Only one base separates this from a far larger clonotype, so it likely reflects a read error. The chain carries TRBV7-3 and TRBJ2-3, with 7 bases lining up with TRBD2. After removal of 5 bases from V and 1 base from J, the junction contained 0 bases not matched to a gene. CDR1 and CDR2 (germline): SGHTA, FQGTGA. CDR3 length: 13 amino acids. In DNA form, the CDR3 reads TGTGCCAGCAGCCGGGGGGGCACAGATACGCAGTATTTT. Translation: CASSRGGTDTQYF.

The rearrangement uses TRBV6-5 and TRBJ1-5, with 8 bases fitting TRBD1. Germline V gene lookup returns CDR1 MNHEY and CDR2 SVGAGI. The junction had 3 bases not matched to a gene; V was cut back by 6 bases and J by 2 bases. The CDR3 has 14 residues. Written as DNA, the CDR3 is TGTGCCAGCAGGACAGGGGAAGGCAATCAGCCCCAGCATTTT. This encodes CASRTGEGNQPQHF.

The chain links TRBV5-1 to TRBJ1-6, with 8 bases that match TRBD1. The CDR3 consists of 17 residues. J gave up 4 bases and V 0 bases, and 6 bases lay outside the gene matches. Per germline, CDR1 SGHRS and CDR2 YFSETQ. The CDR3 nucleotides read TGCGCCAGCAGCTTGGAAGCTACAGGGGGTTATAATTCACCCCTCCACTTT. This codes for CASSLEATGGYNSPLHF.

V and J are TRBV19 and TRBJ2-3, with no clear D. Looked up from germline, CDR1 is LNHDA and CDR2 is SQIVND (reference sequence). V gave up 5 bases and J gave up 5 bases, with 5 bases separating them. The CDR3 loop spans 11 amino acids. The CDR3 loop is CASSQIDTQYF. The DNA of the CDR3 is TGTGCCAGTAGTCAGATAGATACGCAGTATTTT.

This rearrangement joins TRBV7-2 to TRBJ2-3, with D possibly being TRBD1 (5 bases). CDR1 SGHTA and CDR2 FQGNSA come from the germline V gene. The CDR3 is 12 amino acids. V was cut by 8 bases and J by 4 bases, with 10 bases left in between. CDR3 amino acids: CASRQGADTQYF. The DNA of the CDR3 is TGTGCCAGCCGCCAGGGTGCAGATACGCAGTATTTT.

CDR3 region: CASSLDRVEKLFF. Written as DNA, the CDR3 is TGTGCCAGCAGCCTGGACAGGGTTGAAAAACTGTTTTTT. The J gene is TRBJ1-4, the V gene TRBV7-9; TRBD1 aligns across 8 bases. The CDR3 loop spans 13 amino acids. V was clipped by 5 bases and J by 7 bases; unmatched bases: 3. In germline, CDR1 is SEHNR, CDR2 FQNEAQ (reference sequence).

Only one count was recorded for this clone. The chain carries TRBV6-6 and TRBJ2-5, with a tentative D call TRBD1 (6 bases). The ends were cut back, 0 bases at V and 2 bases at J, with 10 bases in the middle. In germline, CDR1 is MNHNY, CDR2 SVGAGI (reference sequence). The CDR3 is 15 amino acids. The CDR3, as DNA: TGTGCCAGCAGTTACTCCCCGGGACAACAAGAGACCCAGTACTTC. Encoded protein: CASSYSPGQQETQYF.

The chain carries TRBV5-1 and TRBJ1-1, with TRBD1 matching over 9 bases. The germline CDR1 and CDR2 sequences are SGHRS and YFSETQ. The CDR3 covers 13 residues. J was trimmed by 3 bases and V by 8 bases; bases with no gene match: 5. CDR3 DNA: TGCGCCAGTCGCCGGGACAGGGACACTGAAGCTTTCTTT. Amino acid sequence: CASRRDRDTEAFF.

This sequence joins TRBV10-2 and TRBJ2-1, with 9 bases fitting TRBD2. CDR1 and CDR2 from the germline V gene are WSHSY and SAAADI. The CDR3 contains 16 residues. Trimming removed 3 bases from V and 3 bases from J; junction bases left unmatched: 6. This CDR3 is CASSDGRGGHYNEQFF. CDR3 nucleotides: TGCGCCAGCAGTGATGGGCGGGGGGGCCACTACAATGAGCAGTTCTTC.

The V and J genes are TRBV5-1 and TRBJ2-5; D remains ambiguous. Looked up from germline, CDR1 is SGHRS and CDR2 is YFSETQ. The CDR3 length is 15 residues. V was cut by 2 bases and J by 9 bases, with 20 bases left in between. CDR3 amino acids: CASSFQGMGSGAQYF. The CDR3 DNA reads TGCGCCAGCAGCTTCCAAGGGATGGGGTCTGGGGCCCAGTACTTC.

The genes are TRBV2 and TRBJ2-5; 12 bases are shared with TRBD2. V trimming: 6 bases; J trimming: 2 bases; junction bases outside the gene matches: 10. Per germline, CDR1 SNHLY and CDR2 FYNNEI. The CDR3 has 17 residues. Here the CDR3 DNA reads TGTGCCAGCAGCGACATTCACCTAGCGGGGGGGCAAGAGACCCAGTACTTC. Encoded protein: CASSDIHLAGGQETQYF.

The chain employs TRBV7-9 and TRBJ2-1; D assignment may be TRBD1 or TRBD2 (5 bases each). The CDR3 sequence is 12 residues long. The V end lost 5 bases, the J end lost 7 bases, and 9 bases lay between the germline ends. Germline CDR1 and CDR2: SEHNR and FQNEAQ (reference sequence). DNA for the CDR3: TGTGCCAGCAGCCGGGACCAAAATGAGCAGTTCTTC. This codes for CASSRDQNEQFF. Full variable domain (outside the CDR3, taken from reference TRBV7-9 and TRBJ2-1): DTGVSQNPRHKITKRGQNVTFRCDPISEHNRLYWYRQTLGQGPEFLTYFQNEAQLEKSRLLSDRFSAERPKGSFSTLEIQRTEQGDSAMYLCASSRDQNEQFFGPGTRLTVL.

This clone appeared a few times. The chain employs TRBV21-1 and TRBJ1-2. TRBV21-1 constitutes a pseudogene. CDR3 length: 11 residues. The CDR3 nucleotides read TGTGCCAGCAGCAAATCTTATGGCTACACCTTC. Its protein is CASSKSYGYTF.

The gene calls are TRBV5-1 and TRBJ2-3, with unresolved D. The V gene's germline CDR1 is SGHRS and CDR2 YFSETQ. The CDR3 is 11 amino acids. V dropped 7 bases and J dropped 5 bases, with 8 bases sitting between them. CDR3 in amino acids: CASVGGDTQYF. The CDR3 nucleotides are TGCGCCAGCGTCGGCGGAGATACGCAGTATTTT.

This rearrangement joins TRBV10-3 to TRBJ1-1, with D possibly being TRBD1 (6 bases). The CDR3 spans 15 residues. Trimming stripped 3 bases from V and 7 bases from J, with 18 bases between. Germline CDR1 and CDR2: ENHRY and SYGVKD. In DNA form, the CDR3 reads TGTGCCATCAGTGACCATAACAGGGAAATGGATGAAGCTTTCTTT. It yields the protein CAISDHNREMDEAFF.

The rearrangement joins TRBV11-2 to TRBJ1-4; D gene ambiguous. This CDR3 comprises 11 residues. Germline V gene data show CDR1 as SGHAT and CDR2 as FQNNGV. Trimming took 5 bases from V and 6 from J, leaving 4 bases between them. The CDR3 region is CASSAYEKLFF. The CDR3 coding sequence is TGTGCCAGCAGCGCCTATGAAAAACTGTTTTTT. Looking up the rest from reference TRBV11-2 and TRBJ1-4 gives the full variable domain: EAGVAQSPRYKIIEKRQSVAFWCNPISGHATLYWYQQILGQGPKLLIQFQNNGVVDDSQLPKDRFSAERLKGVDSTLKIQPAKLEDSAVYLCASSAYEKLFFGSGTQLSVL.

This clone was seen a handful of times. The rearrangement joins TRBV5-4 to TRBJ2-4; D is unresolved. CDR1 is SGHNT and CDR2 is YYREEE in the germline V gene (reference sequence). This CDR3 region has 14 residues. Trimming left V 4 bases short and J 8 bases short, with 16 bases between. The CDR3 here is CASSPSGVYDIQYF. The CDR3 DNA reads as TGTGCCAGCAGCCCTTCTGGGGTGTATGACATTCAGTACTTC. The full variable domain, completed using reference TRBV5-4 and TRBJ2-4, is ETGVTQSPTHLIKTRGQQVTLRCSSQSGHNTVSWYQQALGQGPQFIFQYYREEENGRGNFPPRFSGLQFPNYSSELNVNALELDDSALYLCASSPSGVYDIQYFGAGTRLSVL.

Only a few counts were recorded for this clone. V gene TRBV4-3 combines with J gene TRBJ2-1, with 9 bases aligning to TRBD1. V trimming: 1 base; J trimming: 1 base; junction bases outside the gene matches: 5. Germline CDR1 reads LGHNA; CDR2 reads YSLEER. The CDR3 contains 17 residues. Here the CDR3 reads CASSQGQGVWSYNEQFF. The CDR3 DNA reads as TGCGCCAGCAGCCAAGGACAGGGGGTTTGGTCCTACAATGAGCAGTTCTTC.

The chain employs TRBV7-2 and TRBJ2-7; TRBD2 agrees at 7 bases. Losses at the gene ends were 4 bases for V and 6 bases for J; bases not matched to a gene: 9. The CDR3 consists of 14 residues. The V gene's germline CDR1 is SGHTA and CDR2 FQGNSA. For the CDR3, the DNA is TGTGCCAGCAGCTCTGAGACTAGCCGCACCGAGCAGTACTTC. Protein product: CASSSETSRTEQYF.